The 3 T cell receptor beta chains below come from one sample, sequenced in a study of T-cell reconstitution after alpha-beta-depleted transplantation in children. As it was prepared, the TCRbeta library received unique molecular identifiers. TCRdb passed the PCR reads through MiXCR, listing each CDR3 protein once. The sample lists roughly 570,000 distinct CDR3 sequences; 25% to 30% were seen once. The source material was PBMCs, sampled before TCRalphabeta/CD19-depleted stem cell transplant. The receptors come from a boy in the first two years of life with Wiskott-Aldrich syndrome, due to receive a stem cell transplant.

This clonotype was observed a few times. The rearrangement uses TRBV15 and TRBJ2-5; 14 bases fit TRBD2. The CDR3 extends over 17 amino acids. After removal of 3 bases from V and 4 bases from J, the junction contained 7 bases not matched to a gene. CDR1 is LNHNV and CDR2 is YYDKDF in the germline V gene (reference sequence). The DNA of the CDR3 is TGTGCCACCAGCAGTAAACTAGGACTAGCGGGAGGAGAGACCCAGTACTTC. Its translation: CATSSKLGLAGGETQYF. The full variable domain, in which reference TRBV15 and TRBJ2-5 provide the parts outside the CDR3, is DAMVIQNPRYQVTQFGKPVTLSCSQTLNHNVMYWYQQKSSQAPKLLFHYYDKDFNNEADTPDNFQSRRPNTSFCFLDIRSPGLGDTAMYLCATSSKLGLAGGETQYFGPGTRLLVL.

This clonotype was recorded a few times. The chain recombines TRBV11-2 with TRBJ2-2; 7 nucleotides agree with TRBD2. The CDR3 is 15 amino acids. J was trimmed by 7 bases and V by 2 bases; bases with no gene match: 7. The germline CDR1 and CDR2 sequences are SGHAT and FQNNGV. This CDR3 is CASSLFREASGELFF. The CDR3 DNA reads as TGTGCCAGCAGCTTATTTCGGGAGGCGAGCGGGGAGCTGTTTTTT.

The chain links TRBV5-1 to TRBJ1-1, with a weak D call TRBD1 (6 bases). The germline gives CDR1 SGHRS, CDR2 YFSETQ. CDR3 length: 14 residues. Between the trimmed V and J ends, which lost 1 base and 5 bases, there was a span of 12 bases. The DNA for the CDR3 is TGCGCCAGCAGCTTGACAGGGAAGTCAACTGAAGCTTTCTTT. Protein product: CASSLTGKSTEAFF.